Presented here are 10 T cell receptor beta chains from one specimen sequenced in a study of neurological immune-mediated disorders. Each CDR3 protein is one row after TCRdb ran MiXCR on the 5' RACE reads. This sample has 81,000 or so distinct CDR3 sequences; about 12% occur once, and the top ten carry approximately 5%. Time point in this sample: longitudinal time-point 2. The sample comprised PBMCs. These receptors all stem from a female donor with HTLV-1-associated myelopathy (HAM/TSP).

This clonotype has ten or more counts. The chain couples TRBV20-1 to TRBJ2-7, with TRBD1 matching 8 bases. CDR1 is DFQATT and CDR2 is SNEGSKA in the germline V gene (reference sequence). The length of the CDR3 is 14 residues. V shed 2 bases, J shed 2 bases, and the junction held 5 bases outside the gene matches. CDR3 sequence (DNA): TGCAGTGCTAGATCTCGGGACAGGCCCTACGAGCAGTACTTC. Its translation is CSARSRDRPYEQYF.

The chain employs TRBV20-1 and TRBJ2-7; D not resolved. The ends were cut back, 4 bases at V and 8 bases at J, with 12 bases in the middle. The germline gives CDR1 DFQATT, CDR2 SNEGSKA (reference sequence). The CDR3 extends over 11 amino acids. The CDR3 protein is CSATRAAQQYF. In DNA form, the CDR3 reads TGCAGTGCTACCCGGGCGGCGCAGCAGTACTTC.

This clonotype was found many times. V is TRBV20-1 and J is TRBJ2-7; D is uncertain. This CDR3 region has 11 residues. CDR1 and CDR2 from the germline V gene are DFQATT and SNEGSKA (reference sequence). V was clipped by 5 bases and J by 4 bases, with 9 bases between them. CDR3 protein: CSAFDRYEQYF. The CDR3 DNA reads TGCAGTGCTTTTGATCGTTACGAGCAGTACTTC.

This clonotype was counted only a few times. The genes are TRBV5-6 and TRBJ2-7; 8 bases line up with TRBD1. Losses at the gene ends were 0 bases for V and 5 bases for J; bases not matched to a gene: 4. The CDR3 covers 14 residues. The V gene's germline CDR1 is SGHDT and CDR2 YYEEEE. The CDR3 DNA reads TGTGCCAGCAGCTTGGGGACAGGGTTGAACGAGCAGTACTTC. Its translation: CASSLGTGLNEQYF.

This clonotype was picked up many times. In DNA, the CDR3 is TGTGCCAGCAGCCCAGGACAGGGGAGGACCAAAAACATTCAGTACTTC. This encodes CASSPGQGRTKNIQYF. The chain has TRBV7-6 and TRBJ2-4; TRBD1 matches at 9 bases. Unmatched junction bases numbered 7, after V lost 5 bases and J lost 2 bases. CDR3 length: 16 residues. Germline V gene data show CDR1 as SGHVS and CDR2 as FNYEAQ.

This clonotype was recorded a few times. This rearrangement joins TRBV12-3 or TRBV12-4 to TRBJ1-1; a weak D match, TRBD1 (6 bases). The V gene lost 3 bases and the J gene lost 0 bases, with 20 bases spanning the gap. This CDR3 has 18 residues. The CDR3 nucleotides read TGTGCCAGCAGTTTTGATCAGCGGCAGGGGCGCATGAACACTGAAGCTTTCTTT. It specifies CASSFDQRQGRMNTEAFF.

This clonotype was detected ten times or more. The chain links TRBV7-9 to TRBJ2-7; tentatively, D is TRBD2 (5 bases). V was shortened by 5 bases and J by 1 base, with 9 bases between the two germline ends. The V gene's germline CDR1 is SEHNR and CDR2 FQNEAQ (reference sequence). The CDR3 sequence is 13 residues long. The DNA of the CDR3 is TGTGCCAGCAGCCCAGCGGAGTCCTACGAGCAGTACTTC. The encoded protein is CASSPAESYEQYF. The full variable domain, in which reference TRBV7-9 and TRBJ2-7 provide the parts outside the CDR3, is DTGVSQNPRHKITKRGQNVTFRCDPISEHNRLYWYRQTLGQGPEFLTYFQNEAQLEKSRLLSDRFSAERPKGSFSTLEIQRTEQGDSAMYLCASSPAESYEQYFGPGTRLTVT.

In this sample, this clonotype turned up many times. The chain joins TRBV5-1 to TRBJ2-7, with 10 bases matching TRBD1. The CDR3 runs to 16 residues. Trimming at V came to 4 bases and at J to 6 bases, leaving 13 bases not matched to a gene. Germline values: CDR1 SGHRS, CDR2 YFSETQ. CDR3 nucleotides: TGCGCCAGCAGCGTCGCCGCCGGGACAGGGGTGAGCGAGCAGTACTTC. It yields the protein CASSVAAGTGVSEQYF.

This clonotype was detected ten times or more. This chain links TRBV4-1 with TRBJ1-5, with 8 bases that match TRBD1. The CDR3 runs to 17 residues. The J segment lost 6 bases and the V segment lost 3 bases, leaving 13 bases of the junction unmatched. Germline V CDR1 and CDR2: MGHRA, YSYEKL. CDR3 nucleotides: TGCGCCAGCAGCCAGAAACCAGTGGGACAGGTCACTCAGCCCCAGCATTTT. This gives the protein CASSQKPVGQVTQPQHF.

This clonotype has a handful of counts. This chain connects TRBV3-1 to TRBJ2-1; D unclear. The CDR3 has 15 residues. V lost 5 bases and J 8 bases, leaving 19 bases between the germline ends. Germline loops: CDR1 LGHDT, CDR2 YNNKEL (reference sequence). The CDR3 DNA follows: TGTGCCAGCAGCGAAGCAAACCCAGGTTTCGATGAGCAGTTCTTC. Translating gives CASSEANPGFDEQFF.